This TCR beta chain was identified in a study of shared clonotypes between healthy human individuals (dated by TCRdb to 2018 to 2020). About the full investigation: The cohort included three men and a couple of women between 18 and 49 years of age. For each donor, CD4 naive and CD4 memory were each given three plates, CD8 naive was given two plates, and CD8 memory was given one plate. To estimate repertoire size and how much clonotypes are shared between individuals, the study performed deep sequencing of blood TCR repertoires from roughly five healthy adults. Libraries were prepared and TCR repertoires were sequenced by different laboratories using diverse techniques, in order to increase sequencing depth and limit assay-specific biases. Per donor, leukapheresis produced somewhere between about 0.9 and 10 billion PBMCs. Points the paper makes about the study in general: Sampling was limited to blood, and TCR repertoires in tissue likely differ from TCR repertoires in blood. Sharing across a handful of donors was observed for around 5% of naive CD4, 3% to 4% of naive CD8, 2% to 2.5% of memory CD4, and 0.4% of memory CD8 clonotypes. The genetic and exposure-history diversity represented was limited by the small number of donors. Pairwise subsampling led to the expectation that sequencing depth would affect the degree of clonotype sharing among donors. Incomplete sequencing was indicated by rarefaction of sorted-subset datasets, despite the large sequencing depth. Clonotypes shared by all four sorted-subset donors showed higher generation probabilities than non-shared clonotypes. Larger estimated clonotype richness was generally found for naive subsets than for memory subsets.

As for this clone: The antigen it binds to is not known. Within one base of it there is no much larger clone, and no base qualities were kept.

Using the deep immunoSEQ assay, multiplex PCR amplified TCR CDR3 regions from genomic DNA. For each cell subset, the extracted genomic DNA was distributed evenly across all wells of several immunoSEQ 96-well plates, and each plate served as one replicate. For sorted subsets, each replicate PCR was loaded with 200 ng genomic DNA, equivalent to 30,000 or so T cell genomes. Purified libraries were measured with a Qubit 3.0 fluorometer, size-checked on a Bioanalyzer 2100, and measured again with the KAPA Library Quantification kit. Every immunoSEQ 96-well plate was sequenced on a dedicated single-read 150-cycle Illumina NextSeq 550 flow cell. On the study's bioinformatics: Because the immunoSEQ output held only junctional sequences and lacked quality scores, the filtering could not match the filtering applied to full-length reads. To assign V/J genes and CDR3, sequences were annotated against IMGT germline references using PyIR, a Python wrapper for IgBLAST v1.9. Reads were removed for weak V/J assignments (E-value above 1e-6), missing CDR3, stop codons, out-of-frame junctions, or ambiguous translated residues. V3J clonotypes were defined as sequences sharing an identical inferred V gene, J gene, and CDR3 amino acid sequence. To compute the percentage overlap between repertoires, the number of shared unique clonotypes was divided by the size of the smaller repertoire. RTK rarefaction, the Chao1 estimator, and Recon v2.1 estimates of unobserved clonotypes were used to assess repertoire richness. Generation probabilities were computed with OLGA for all TCRbeta clonotypes obtained by the gDNA method from several donors. TCRdb mirrors the immuneACCESS table, restricted to in-frame sequences. Some clones are absent from its copies; in checked studies, under half trace to an unresolved V gene, and the reason for the others is unknown. V and J calls plus clone size are reproduced from that table; the DNA served to infer D and trimming. This sample gives around 720,000 clones in total; roughly 72% of them show up just once. 1.5% to 2% of the sample rests with the top ten.

Donors were healthy HIV-negative adults with no recently reported acute infections or vaccinations. Every donor was a Caucasian adult living in Nashville, Tennessee, USA. Magnetic negative selection was used to enrich CD4+ T cells, after which naive cells were positively selected on CD45RA and the negative fraction became the memory subset. After blood collection by leukapheresis, PBMCs were isolated using Ficoll-Histopaque density gradient centrifugation and then cryopreserved in the vapor phase of liquid nitrogen. Analytical flow cytometry was used to check the purity and quantity of each magnetically sorted T cell population. Genomic DNA was isolated from every sorted fraction and measured by UV absorbance on a Nanodrop 2000c. The receptor was isolated from a woman in her 30s in good health. Sequencing was carried out using memory CD4+ T cells sorted from blood. Per the publication, the cell subset or site label means: CD45RA-negative fraction.

The DNA reads as follows: TGTGCCTGGAGTCGCTTTCGGGGAAGGGAGACCCAGTACTTC. This yields the protein CAWSRFRGRETQYF. This receptor chain uses TRBV30 and TRBJ2-5; perhaps TRBD2 is the D gene, with 5 bases matching. V is cut by 2 bases and J by 5 bases, and the space between the germline ends is 15 bases. Looking up the germline V gene (reference sequence) yields CDR1 GTSNPN and CDR2 SVGIG. From the cysteine through the phenylalanine, the CDR3 covers 14 amino acids. The only DNA kept is the CDR3, 42 bases in frame from the first base.